The rows below give T cell receptor beta chains drawn from one sample of a study of blood T cell repertoires in COVID-19. The protocol was immunoSEQ multiplex PCR, while the TCRdb copy is restricted to in-frame clones and leaves out a portion. In the table there are roughly 120,000 clones, almost 80% of which are singletons. Sequenced sample: peripheral blood. The receptors come from a woman aged 80 or over with active or convalescent COVID-19. Both conserved end residues are part of each CDR3. The D gene is left open where the match is weak. Size is stated for part of the rows, as once, few or many counts, or as a class when the clone is expanded.

J	D	size	V	CDR3	DNA
TRBJ2-2	.	.	TRBV28	CASSQGQRTGELFF	TGTGCCAGCAGTCAAGGACAGAGGACCGGGGAGCTGTTTTTT
TRBJ2-5	TRBD1	.	TRBV5-1	CASSLARDSLTQYF	TGCGCCAGCAGCTTGGCCCGGGACAGTTTGACCCAGTACTTC
TRBJ1-2	.	.	TRBV5-1	CASSLGAEGYTF	TGCGCCAGCAGCTTGGGGGCTGAAGGCTACACCTTC
TRBJ1-6	.	once	TRBV7-8	CASSSDRLVYNSPLHF	TGTGCCAGCAGCTCAGACAGGCTCGTCTATAATTCACCCCTCCACTTT
TRBJ2-3	.	.	TRBV7-9	CASSLRRGRTDTQYF	TGTGCCAGCAGCTTAAGGAGGGGACGGACAGATACGCAGTATTTT
TRBJ1-4	.	.	TRBV5-1	CASSPMHQSREDNEKLFF	TGCGCCAGCAGCCCGATGCATCAATCCAGGGAGGATAATGAAAAACTGTTTTTT
TRBJ2-1	TRBD1	.	TRBV24-1	CATSDVDRGFGDEQFF	TGTGCCACCAGTGATGTTGACAGGGGTTTTGGCGATGAGCAGTTCTTC
TRBJ1-2	TRBD1	.	TRBV7-9	CASSLGTGGRGYTF	TGTGCCAGCAGCTTAGGGACAGGGGGCCGAGGCTACACCTTC
TRBJ2-1	TRBD2	.	TRBV2	CASSVELAGDYNEQFF	TGTGCCAGCAGTGTGGAACTAGCGGGGGATTACAATGAGCAGTTCTTC
TRBJ2-7	.	.	TRBV9	CASSVAGNAYEQYF	TGTGCCAGCAGCGTAGCAGGTAACGCCTACGAGCAGTACTTC
TRBJ2-1	TRBD2	.	TRBV11-1	CASSASGSLLQFF	TGTGCCAGCAGCGCTAGCGGGAGCTTGTTGCAGTTCTTC
TRBJ2-6	TRBD1	.	TRBV28	CASSFNRGSGANVLTF	TGTGCCAGCAGTTTTAACAGGGGTTCTGGGGCCAACGTCCTGACTTTC
TRBJ1-2	.	few	TRBV5-1	CASSLAPGVYGYTF	TGCGCCAGCAGCTTGGCCCCAGGGGTTTACGGCTACACCTTC
TRBJ2-3	TRBD2	.	TRBV6-5	CASRYPSGGAQYF	TGTGCCAGCAGGTACCCGAGCGGGGGTGCGCAGTATTTT
TRBJ2-1	TRBD2	.	TRBV28	CASKASGRRLEEQFF	TGTGCCAGCAAGGCTAGCGGGAGGAGGTTAGAGGAGCAGTTCTTC
TRBJ2-1	TRBD1	.	TRBV27	CASSTNRGSLYNEQFF	TGTGCCAGCAGTACAAACAGGGGTTCTCTCTACAATGAGCAGTTCTTC
TRBJ2-1	TRBD2	.	TRBV5-5	CASSPRLASNEQFF	TGTGCCAGCAGCCCAAGACTAGCATCCAATGAGCAGTTCTTC
TRBJ2-1	.	.	TRBV6-5	CASSYSGGTYNEQFF	TGTGCCAGCAGTTATAGTGGCGGCACCTACAATGAGCAGTTCTTC
TRBJ1-1	.	.	TRBV7-9	CASSLMGGMNTEAFF	TGTGCCAGCAGCTTAATGGGGGGTATGAACACTGAAGCTTTCTTT
TRBJ2-2	.	.	TRBV7-7	CASSRTLAQGVAGELFF	TGTGCCAGCAGCCGCACCCTGGCGCAGGGTGTTGCCGGGGAGCTGTTTTTT
TRBJ1-1	.	.	TRBV5-1	CASSLTGNLNTEAFF	TGCGCCAGCAGCTTGACAGGGAACCTGAACACTGAAGCTTTCTTT
TRBJ1-2	.	.	TRBV4-3	CASSQEGGYGYTF	TGCGCCAGCAGCCAAGAAGGCGGCTATGGCTACACCTTC
TRBJ1-2	.	.	TRBV28	CASEGTNGYTF	TGTGCCAGCGAAGGGACAAATGGCTACACCTTC
TRBJ2-5	TRBD2	few	TRBV7-9	CASSSKARLAGVGETQYF	TGTGCCAGCAGCTCTAAAGCACGACTAGCGGGAGTGGGAGAGACCCAGTACTTC